The sequence of this TCR beta chain was determined in a study of siplizumab effects on memory and regulatory T cells. General observations from the study: Alloreactive clones mapping to unstimulated subsets formed only a minor fraction. Naive T cells looked more diverse than memory cells and looked like major alloresponse contributors.

Assay used: immunoSEQ multiplex PCR; TCRdb lists only in-frame clones, some missing. The sample lists approximately 100,000 clones, just under 95% occurring once. CDR3 length: 12 residues. Per the germline V gene, CDR1 is KGHSH and CDR2 is LQKENI. V gave up 9 bases and J gave up 2 bases, with 10 bases separating them. Turning to this clone: The antigen remains unidentified.

The rearrangement joins TRBV18 to TRBJ2-5; D possibly corresponds to TRBD1 (6 bases). Sequenced input: non-Treg CD4+ T cells sorted from blood. This receptor was obtained from a human donor in good health. CDR3: CASDRTQETQYF. CDR3 sequence (DNA): TGTGCCAGTGACAGGACGCAAGAGACCCAGTACTTC.